The T cell receptor beta chain under discussion was sequenced for a study of T cell repertoires in cytomegalovirus infection. Across the whole study: CMV epitopes in the study were HLA-C-restricted (recently identified) and HLA-B-restricted (well studied). CMV infection together with matching HLA type was indicated by public TCR beta signatures. Whole-study results and caveats: The study found HLA-C-restricted CMV-specific TCR beta clonotypes dominating the ex vivo response.

This CDR3 has 18 residues. CDR1 is SGHVS and CDR2 is FQNEAQ in the germline V gene. Trimming left V 0 bases short and J 1 base short, with 16 bases between. This clonotype was observed at least ten times. Its antigen is currently unknown. TCRdb itself ran the reads through MiXCR, one entry per CDR3 protein. The sample lists about 830,000 distinct CDR3 sequences, about 31% occurring once. The input for sequencing was cultured CD8+ T cells from PBMCs, taken from culture after CMV antigen stimulation. V gene TRBV7-8 combines with J gene TRBJ2-1; D not certain. This receptor was obtained from a human donor in good health (CMV status not recorded). Some clones in this sample may be carry-over from other donors' samples. The CDR3 DNA sequence: TGTGCCAGCAGCTTAGCCACTTGGGCGGAGAAGTCCTACAATGAGCAGTTCTTC. This sequence encodes CASSLATWAEKSYNEQFF.